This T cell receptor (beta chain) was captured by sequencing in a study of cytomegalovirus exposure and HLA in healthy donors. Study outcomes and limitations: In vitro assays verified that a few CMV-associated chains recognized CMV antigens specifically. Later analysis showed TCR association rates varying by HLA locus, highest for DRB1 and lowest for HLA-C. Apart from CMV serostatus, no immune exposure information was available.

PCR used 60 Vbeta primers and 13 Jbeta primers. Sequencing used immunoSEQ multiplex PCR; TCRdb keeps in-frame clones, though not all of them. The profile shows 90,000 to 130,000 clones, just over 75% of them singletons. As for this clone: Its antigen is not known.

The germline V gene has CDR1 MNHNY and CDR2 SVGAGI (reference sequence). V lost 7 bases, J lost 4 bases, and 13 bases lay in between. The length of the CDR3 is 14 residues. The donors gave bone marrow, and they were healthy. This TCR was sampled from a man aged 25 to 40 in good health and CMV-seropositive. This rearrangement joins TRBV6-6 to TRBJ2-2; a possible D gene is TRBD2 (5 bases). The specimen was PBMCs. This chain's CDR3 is CASTRGLVTGELFF. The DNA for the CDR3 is TGTGCCAGCACCCGCGGGCTGGTCACCGGGGAGCTGTTTTTT.